This TCR beta chain was documented in a study of CD8 T cells in ankylosing spondylitis. V was cut by 3 bases and J by 3 bases, with 9 bases left in between. The CDR3 has 13 amino acids. Germline CDR1 is SGHDT and CDR2 is YYEEEE. This clonotype has a count of ten or more. TCRdb reprocessed the 5' RACE reads with MiXCR, giving one entry per CDR3 protein. The table lists 250,000 or so distinct CDR3 sequences, approximately 12% of them singletons. The rearrangement uses TRBV5-6 and TRBJ1-1, with a possible D match to TRBD1 (6 bases). This TCR derives from a male donor with ankylosing spondylitis or in good health (not recorded which). The sample consisted of blood, either unsorted or a sorted T cell fraction (not recorded which). In DNA form, the CDR3 reads TGTGCCAGCAGCTGGGGGGGCTACACTGAAGCTTTCTTT. It specifies CASSWGGYTEAFF.